The rows below give T cell receptor beta chains drawn from one sample of a study of T cell clones after liver transplantation. The data were produced by immunoSEQ multiplex PCR, yet TCRdb's version contains in-frame clones alone and is incomplete. The table lists about 74,000 clones, about four fifths of them singletons, with 0.45% to 0.65% in the top ten. The input for sequencing was CD4+ T cells from blood, taken before liver transplant. These receptors all come from a human donor who received a liver transplant. CDR3s include the opening cysteine and the closing phenylalanine or tryptophan. A D gene is named only where the DNA matches it firmly. Only part of the rows carry a size: once, few, many, or a class if the clone is expanded.

d_gene: .; v_gene: TRBV27; j_gene: TRBJ2-3; abundance: .; CDR3aa: CASSLWVGSRTDTQYF; CDR3nt: TGTGCCAGCAGTTTATGGGTGGGCTCCCGCACAGATACGCAGTATTTT
d_gene: .; v_gene: TRBV5-1; j_gene: TRBJ1-1; abundance: .; CDR3aa: CASSIDGNTEAFF; CDR3nt: TGCGCCAGCAGTATCGACGGGAATACTGAAGCTTTCTTT
d_gene: .; v_gene: TRBV20-1; j_gene: TRBJ2-1; abundance: few; CDR3aa: CSVGGNEQFF; CDR3nt: TGCAGTGTAGGCGGGAATGAGCAGTTCTTC
d_gene: .; v_gene: TRBV27; j_gene: TRBJ1-1; abundance: .; CDR3aa: CASSLSMGHMNTEAFF; CDR3nt: TGTGCCAGCAGTTTATCAATGGGACACATGAACACTGAAGCTTTCTTT
d_gene: .; v_gene: TRBV28; j_gene: TRBJ1-2; abundance: .; CDR3aa: CASSRSHYGYTF; CDR3nt: TGTGCCAGCAGCCGATCGCACTATGGCTACACCTTC
d_gene: .; v_gene: TRBV10-3; j_gene: TRBJ2-7; abundance: .; CDR3aa: CATGVTGYEQYF; CDR3nt: TGTGCCACGGGGGTAACAGGCTACGAGCAGTACTTC
d_gene: TRBD1; v_gene: TRBV7-8; j_gene: TRBJ1-2; abundance: .; CDR3aa: CASSSFSGQGYGYTF; CDR3nt: TGTGCCAGCAGCTCCTTCTCCGGACAGGGATATGGCTACACCTTC
d_gene: .; v_gene: TRBV6-1; j_gene: TRBJ2-7; abundance: .; CDR3aa: CASSERGYEQYF; CDR3nt: TGTGCCAGCAGTGAACGCGGCTACGAGCAGTACTTC
d_gene: .; v_gene: TRBV5-1; j_gene: TRBJ2-7; abundance: .; CDR3aa: CASSFEGIGEQYF; CDR3nt: TGCGCCAGCAGCTTCGAGGGAATAGGCGAGCAGTACTTC
d_gene: .; v_gene: TRBV28; j_gene: TRBJ1-1; abundance: .; CDR3aa: CASWSQANTEAFF; CDR3nt: TGTGCCAGCTGGTCACAGGCGAACACTGAAGCTTTCTTT
d_gene: .; v_gene: TRBV4-1; j_gene: TRBJ2-7; abundance: .; CDR3aa: CASSQDPGRHYEQYF; CDR3nt: TGCGCCAGCAGCCAAGATCCGGGACGGCACTACGAGCAGTACTTC
d_gene: .; v_gene: TRBV5-1; j_gene: TRBJ2-5; abundance: .; CDR3aa: CASSLIQGTQETQYF; CDR3nt: TGCGCCAGCAGCTTAATACAGGGAACCCAAGAGACCCAGTACTTC
d_gene: .; v_gene: TRBV28; j_gene: TRBJ2-2; abundance: .; CDR3aa: CASSTLVRTGELFF; CDR3nt: TGTGCCAGCAGTACCCTCGTACGAACCGGGGAGCTGTTTTTT
d_gene: .; v_gene: TRBV28; j_gene: TRBJ1-1; abundance: once; CDR3aa: CASSLVQGNTEAFF; CDR3nt: TGTGCCAGCAGTTTAGTGCAGGGAAACACTGAAGCTTTCTTT
d_gene: .; v_gene: TRBV5-1; j_gene: TRBJ1-2; abundance: once; CDR3aa: CASSNAPGSTNYGYTF; CDR3nt: TGCGCCAGCAGCAACGCCCCGGGATCCACTAACTATGGCTACACCTTC
d_gene: TRBD2; v_gene: TRBV10-3; j_gene: TRBJ2-1; abundance: .; CDR3aa: CAIGGPSGQSHEQFF; CDR3nt: TGTGCCATCGGGGGTCCTAGCGGGCAGTCCCATGAGCAGTTCTTC
d_gene: TRBD2; v_gene: TRBV4-1; j_gene: TRBJ2-1; abundance: .; CDR3aa: CASSQGDLAGLNEQFF; CDR3nt: TGCGCCAGCAGCCAAGGCGACCTAGCGGGACTCAATGAGCAGTTCTTC
d_gene: .; v_gene: TRBV29-1; j_gene: TRBJ1-2; abundance: .; CDR3aa: CSVKTNPNYGYTF; CDR3nt: TGCAGCGTTAAAACGAACCCTAACTATGGCTACACCTTC
d_gene: .; v_gene: TRBV5-1; j_gene: TRBJ2-1; abundance: .; CDR3aa: CASSLMALGSYNEQFF; CDR3nt: TGCGCCAGCAGCTTGATGGCGTTGGGCTCCTACAATGAGCAGTTCTTC
d_gene: .; v_gene: TRBV18; j_gene: TRBJ2-2; abundance: .; CDR3aa: CASSSALANTGELFF; CDR3nt: TGTGCCAGCTCCTCAGCACTAGCGAACACCGGGGAGCTGTTTTTT
d_gene: .; v_gene: TRBV19; j_gene: TRBJ1-5; abundance: .; CDR3aa: CASRLGQIDQPQHF; CDR3nt: TGTGCCAGTAGATTGGGGCAAATTGATCAGCCCCAGCATTTT
d_gene: .; v_gene: TRBV5-4; j_gene: TRBJ2-5; abundance: .; CDR3aa: CASSVGGSGETQYF; CDR3nt: TGTGCCAGCAGCGTCGGAGGGAGCGGGGAGACCCAGTACTTC
d_gene: TRBD2; v_gene: TRBV14; j_gene: TRBJ2-3; abundance: .; CDR3aa: CASSTRTSGRGSTDTQYF; CDR3nt: TGTGCCAGCAGCACCAGGACTAGCGGGAGAGGGAGCACAGATACGCAGTATTTT
d_gene: .; v_gene: TRBV19; j_gene: TRBJ2-1; abundance: .; CDR3aa: CASSPRTGSYNEQFF; CDR3nt: TGTGCCAGTAGCCCCCGGACCGGGTCCTACAATGAGCAGTTCTTC
d_gene: .; v_gene: TRBV7-9; j_gene: TRBJ1-4; abundance: .; CDR3aa: CASSFFAAGFEKLFF; CDR3nt: TGTGCCAGCAGCTTTTTCGCCGCGGGGTTTGAAAAACTGTTTTTT
d_gene: TRBD1; v_gene: TRBV25-1; j_gene: TRBJ1-2; abundance: .; CDR3aa: CASSESGTGGYGYTF; CDR3nt: TGTGCCAGCAGTGAATCAGGGACAGGGGGCTATGGCTACACCTTC
d_gene: .; v_gene: TRBV29-1; j_gene: TRBJ1-3; abundance: .; CDR3aa: CSVEIPNLLNTIYF; CDR3nt: TGCAGCGTTGAGATCCCAAATCTCCTAAACACCATATATTTT
d_gene: .; v_gene: TRBV28; j_gene: TRBJ2-6; abundance: .; CDR3aa: CASSVRAGANVLTF; CDR3nt: TGTGCCAGCAGTGTCAGGGCTGGGGCCAACGTCCTGACTTTC
d_gene: TRBD1; v_gene: TRBV15; j_gene: TRBJ2-7; abundance: .; CDR3aa: CATSRTSTGLTYEQYF; CDR3nt: TGTGCCACCAGCAGAACGTCGACAGGGTTAACCTACGAGCAGTACTTC
d_gene: .; v_gene: TRBV28; j_gene: TRBJ2-7; abundance: once; CDR3aa: CASSTRQFTTYEQYF; CDR3nt: TGTGCCAGCAGTACCCGACAGTTTACCACCTACGAGCAGTACTTC
d_gene: TRBD1; v_gene: TRBV30; j_gene: TRBJ1-2; abundance: .; CDR3aa: CAWSPGQASYTF; CDR3nt: TGTGCCTGGAGTCCCGGACAGGCTTCCTACACCTTC
d_gene: .; v_gene: TRBV15; j_gene: TRBJ1-5; abundance: .; CDR3aa: CATSMMTANQPQHF; CDR3nt: TGTGCCACCAGTATGATGACAGCGAATCAGCCCCAGCATTTT
d_gene: .; v_gene: TRBV5-1; j_gene: TRBJ1-3; abundance: .; CDR3aa: CASSPQGSGNTIYF; CDR3nt: TGCGCCAGCAGCCCACAGGGCTCTGGAAACACCATATATTTT
d_gene: .; v_gene: TRBV10-2; j_gene: TRBJ2-3; abundance: .; CDR3aa: CASSEFRRPARQASTDTQYF; CDR3nt: TGCGCCAGCAGTGAGTTCAGGCGCCCCGCGCGTCAGGCTAGCACAGATACGCAGTATTTT
d_gene: TRBD1; v_gene: TRBV29-1; j_gene: TRBJ2-1; abundance: .; CDR3aa: CSVTRDRGNEQFF; CDR3nt: TGCAGCGTTACCCGGGACAGGGGGAATGAGCAGTTCTTC
d_gene: .; v_gene: TRBV10-1; j_gene: TRBJ2-5; abundance: .; CDR3aa: CASSEFVGSTEETQYF; CDR3nt: TGCGCCAGCAGTGAGTTCGTCGGGTCGACAGAAGAGACCCAGTACTTC
d_gene: .; v_gene: TRBV6-1; j_gene: TRBJ2-1; abundance: few; CDR3aa: CASSTPGRNNEQFF; CDR3nt: TGTGCCAGCAGTACCCCCGGCAGAAACAATGAGCAGTTCTTC
d_gene: .; v_gene: TRBV28; j_gene: TRBJ1-1; abundance: .; CDR3aa: CASSRTANTEAFF; CDR3nt: TGTGCCAGCAGTCGAACAGCAAACACTGAAGCTTTCTTT
d_gene: TRBD2; v_gene: TRBV5-1; j_gene: TRBJ2-3; abundance: .; CDR3aa: CASSLSSGTRLSTDTQYF; CDR3nt: TGCGCCAGCAGCTTGAGCAGCGGGACCAGGCTTAGCACAGATACGCAGTATTTT
d_gene: .; v_gene: TRBV28; j_gene: TRBJ2-1; abundance: once; CDR3aa: CASGSPGGYNEQFF; CDR3nt: TGTGCCAGCGGCTCACCAGGAGGCTACAATGAGCAGTTCTTC
d_gene: TRBD1; v_gene: TRBV5-1; j_gene: TRBJ1-1; abundance: .; CDR3aa: CASSLGERQGGEAFF; CDR3nt: TGCGCCAGCAGCTTGGGGGAAAGACAGGGTGGGGAAGCTTTCTTT
d_gene: TRBD2; v_gene: TRBV14; j_gene: TRBJ2-1; abundance: .; CDR3aa: CASSSTSSGGSSYNEQFF; CDR3nt: TGTGCCAGCAGCTCTACCAGTAGCGGGGGGAGCTCCTACAATGAGCAGTTCTTC
d_gene: .; v_gene: TRBV7-8; j_gene: TRBJ2-2; abundance: .; CDR3aa: CASSPTGVSGGELFF; CDR3nt: TGTGCCAGCAGCCCTACGGGAGTCTCCGGCGGGGAGCTGTTTTTT